The present T cell receptor beta chain was sequenced within a study of blood T cell repertoires in COVID-19. Study context: Acute-phase and convalescent COVID-19 samples originated in the United States, Italy and Spain. The cDNA or gDNA used as material had been derived from T cells, B-cell-depleted T cells, or PBMCs.

Original methodology: Reference gene primer amplification yielded estimated nucleated cell counts. Clones were sequenced by immunoSEQ multiplex PCR, and TCRdb holds only the in-frame ones, with some missing. Clone size and V and J calls were adopted from that table, with D and trimming inferred from the DNA. The sample yields about 210,000 clones, approximately 78% seen once. The germline V gene has CDR1 SGHVS and CDR2 FQNEAQ. The CDR3 runs to 16 residues. Trimming took off 5 bases at V and 3 bases at J, with 17 bases between the two ends. This chain uses TRBV7-8 with TRBJ1-5; D uncertain. Sequenced material: peripheral blood. This clonotype was sampled from a woman in her 40s with acute or convalescent COVID-19. The CDR3 region is CASSPHASSYNQPQHF. The CDR3 DNA reads as TGTGCCAGCAGCCCACACGCCTCCTCTTACAATCAGCCCCAGCATTTT.